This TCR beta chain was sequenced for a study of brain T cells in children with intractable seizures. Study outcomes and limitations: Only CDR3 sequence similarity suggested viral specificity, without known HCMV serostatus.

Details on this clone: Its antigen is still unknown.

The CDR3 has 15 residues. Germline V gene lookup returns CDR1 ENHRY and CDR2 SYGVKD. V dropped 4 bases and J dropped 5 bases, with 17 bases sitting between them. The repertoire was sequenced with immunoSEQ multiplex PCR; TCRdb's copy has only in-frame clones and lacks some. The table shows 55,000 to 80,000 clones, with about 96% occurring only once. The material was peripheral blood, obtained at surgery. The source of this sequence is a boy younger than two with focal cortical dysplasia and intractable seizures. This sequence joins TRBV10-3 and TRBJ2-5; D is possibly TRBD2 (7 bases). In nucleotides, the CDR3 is TGTGCCATCAGTGTATGGAGGGGAGGGGGGGAGACCCAGTACTTC. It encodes CAISVWRGGGETQYF.